The clone carrying this TCR gamma chain has ten or more counts. Translating this DNA gives a protein that differs at residue 11 from the TCRdb one, which belongs to a much larger clone; a read error is likely, and the protein shown is this translation. The sample belongs to a study of γδ T cells in repeated Plasmodium falciparum infection. J was trimmed by 15 bases and V by 4 bases; bases with no gene match: 18. CDR1 and CDR2 from the germline V gene are VENAVY and YDSYNSRV. This CDR3 region has 13 residues. Gammadelta T cells were flow-sorted from PBMC into Vgamma9/Vdelta2+ and Vdelta2-negative populations for bulk analysis. Sequencing covered both gamma and delta TCR chains per sample. TCRdb re-called the multiplex PCR reads using CATT. The sample includes a few thousand gamma-chain clones, approximately 3.4% seen only once; the top ten take roughly a third.

The source is a pool of human donors (malaria-infected and uninfected, not separated). The chain links TRGV8 to TRGJ1 or TRGJ2. The specimen sequenced was gamma-delta T cells from blood. CDR3 sequence (DNA): TGTGCCACCTGGGAATACATTACGCAGGGGAGACTCTTT. Translating gives CATWEYITQGRLF.